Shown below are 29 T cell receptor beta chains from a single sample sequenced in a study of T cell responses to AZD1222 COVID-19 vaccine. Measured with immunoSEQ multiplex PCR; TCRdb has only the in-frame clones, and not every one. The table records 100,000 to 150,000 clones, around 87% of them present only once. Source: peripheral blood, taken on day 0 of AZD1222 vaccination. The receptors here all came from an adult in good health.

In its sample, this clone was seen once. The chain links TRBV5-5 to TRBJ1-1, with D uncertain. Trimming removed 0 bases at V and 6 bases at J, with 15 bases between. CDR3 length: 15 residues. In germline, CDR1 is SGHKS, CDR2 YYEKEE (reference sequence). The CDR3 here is CASSLDPEISAEAFF. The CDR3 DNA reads TGTGCCAGCAGCTTGGACCCGGAGATAAGCGCTGAAGCTTTCTTT.

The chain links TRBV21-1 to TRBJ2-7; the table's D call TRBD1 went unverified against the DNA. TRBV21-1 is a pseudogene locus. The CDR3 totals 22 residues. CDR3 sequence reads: CASSKALWQGARLSCQRYEQYF. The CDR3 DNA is TGTGCCAGCAGCAAAGCGCTTTGGCAGGGGGCGCGTCTAAGTTGCCAACGCTACGAGCAGTACTTC.

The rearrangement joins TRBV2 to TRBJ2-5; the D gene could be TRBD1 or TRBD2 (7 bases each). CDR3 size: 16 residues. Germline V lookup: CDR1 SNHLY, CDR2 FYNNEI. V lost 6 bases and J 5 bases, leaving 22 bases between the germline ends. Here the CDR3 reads CASRGGTRGQYETQYF. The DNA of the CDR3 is TGTGCCAGCAGGGGGGGGACGAGGGGACAGTACGAGACCCAGTACTTC.

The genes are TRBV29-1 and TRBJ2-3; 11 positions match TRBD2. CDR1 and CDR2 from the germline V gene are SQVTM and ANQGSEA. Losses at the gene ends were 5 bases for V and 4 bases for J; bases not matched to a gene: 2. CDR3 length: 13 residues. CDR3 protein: CSVTSGGSDTQYF. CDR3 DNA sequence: TGCAGCGTTACTAGCGGGGGCTCAGATACGCAGTATTTT.

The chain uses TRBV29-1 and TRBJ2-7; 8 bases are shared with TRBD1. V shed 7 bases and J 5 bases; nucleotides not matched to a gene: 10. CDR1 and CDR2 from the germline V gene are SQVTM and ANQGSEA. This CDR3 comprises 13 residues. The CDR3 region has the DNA TGCAGCGCAACCGGGACAGGTCAGGACGAGCAGTACTTC. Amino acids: CSATGTGQDEQYF.

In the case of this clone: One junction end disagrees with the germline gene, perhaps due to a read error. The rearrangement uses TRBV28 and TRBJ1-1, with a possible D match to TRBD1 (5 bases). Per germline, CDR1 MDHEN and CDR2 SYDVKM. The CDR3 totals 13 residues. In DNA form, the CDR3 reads TGTGCCAGCACCGACGGGGGATGGGTTGAATCTTTCTTT. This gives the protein CASTDGGWVESFF.

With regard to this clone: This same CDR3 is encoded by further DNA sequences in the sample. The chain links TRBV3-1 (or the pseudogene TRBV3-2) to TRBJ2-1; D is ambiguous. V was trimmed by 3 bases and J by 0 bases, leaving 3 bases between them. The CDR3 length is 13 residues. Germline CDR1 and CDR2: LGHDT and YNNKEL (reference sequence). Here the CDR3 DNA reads TGTGCCAGCAGCCAGAGCTCCTACAATGAGCAGTTCTTC. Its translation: CASSQSSYNEQFF.

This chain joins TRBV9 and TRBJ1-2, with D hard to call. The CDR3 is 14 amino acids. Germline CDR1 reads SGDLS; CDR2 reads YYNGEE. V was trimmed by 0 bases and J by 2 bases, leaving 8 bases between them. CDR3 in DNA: TGTGCCAGCAGCGTAGCTTCGGAAAACTATGGCTACACCTTC. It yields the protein CASSVASENYGYTF.

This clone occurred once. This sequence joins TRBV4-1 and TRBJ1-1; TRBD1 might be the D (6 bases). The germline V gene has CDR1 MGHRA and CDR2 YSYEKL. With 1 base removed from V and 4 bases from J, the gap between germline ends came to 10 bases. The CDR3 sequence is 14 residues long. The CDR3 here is CASSQGRGGTEAFF. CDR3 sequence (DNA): TGCGCCAGCAGCCAAGGGAGGGGGGGCACTGAAGCTTTCTTT.

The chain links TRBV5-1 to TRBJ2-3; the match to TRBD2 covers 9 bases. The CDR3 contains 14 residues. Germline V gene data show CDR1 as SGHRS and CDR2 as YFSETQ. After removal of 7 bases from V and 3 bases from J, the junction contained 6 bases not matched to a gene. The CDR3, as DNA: TGCGCCAGCGAAGCGGGAGGTGGGACAGATACGCAGTATTTT. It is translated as CASEAGGGTDTQYF.

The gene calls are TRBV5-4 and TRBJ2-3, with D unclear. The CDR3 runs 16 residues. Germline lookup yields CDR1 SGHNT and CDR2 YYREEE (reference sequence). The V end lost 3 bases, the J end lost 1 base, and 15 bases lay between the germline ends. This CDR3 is CASSWVGSDGTDTQYF. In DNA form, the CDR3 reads TGTGCCAGCAGCTGGGTGGGGTCAGATGGCACAGATACGCAGTATTTT.

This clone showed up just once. The CDR3 DNA reads TGTGCTAGTGGTTCCCAAGGAGGCACTGAAGCTTTCTTT. It encodes CASGSQGGTEAFF. V gene TRBV12-5 combines with J gene TRBJ1-1; no clear D gene. Germline CDR1 is LGHNT and CDR2 is FRNRAP. The CDR3 is 13 amino acids. Trimming took off 4 bases at V and 4 bases at J, with 10 bases between the two ends.

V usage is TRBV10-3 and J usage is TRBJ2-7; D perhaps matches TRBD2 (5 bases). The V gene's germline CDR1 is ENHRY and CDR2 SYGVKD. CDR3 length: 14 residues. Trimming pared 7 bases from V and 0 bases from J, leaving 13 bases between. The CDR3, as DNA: TGTGCCATCAAGGGAGAACACTCCTCCTACGAGCAGTACTTC. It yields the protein CAIKGEHSSYEQYF.

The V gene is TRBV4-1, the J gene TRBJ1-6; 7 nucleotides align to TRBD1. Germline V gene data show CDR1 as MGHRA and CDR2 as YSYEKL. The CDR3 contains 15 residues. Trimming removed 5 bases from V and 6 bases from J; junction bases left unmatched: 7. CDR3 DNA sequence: TGCGCCAGCAGCAAAGGGACAGCTCTTAATTCACCCCTCCACTTT. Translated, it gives CASSKGTALNSPLHF.

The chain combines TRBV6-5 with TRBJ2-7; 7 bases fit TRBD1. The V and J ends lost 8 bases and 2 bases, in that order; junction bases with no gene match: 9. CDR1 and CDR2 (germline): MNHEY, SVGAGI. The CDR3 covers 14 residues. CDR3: CASWDSGRTYEQYF. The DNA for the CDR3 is TGTGCCAGCTGGGACAGTGGGCGCACCTACGAGCAGTACTTC.

The CDR3 protein is CAWSPQGPNYGYTF. The CDR3 coding sequence is TGTGCCTGGAGCCCGCAGGGACCTAACTATGGCTACACCTTC. The genes are TRBV30 and TRBJ1-2; D possibly corresponds to TRBD1 (5 bases). The CDR3 is made up of 14 amino acids. CDR1 GTSNPN and CDR2 SVGIG come from the germline V gene (reference sequence). Trimming removed 3 bases at V and 0 bases at J, with 11 bases between.

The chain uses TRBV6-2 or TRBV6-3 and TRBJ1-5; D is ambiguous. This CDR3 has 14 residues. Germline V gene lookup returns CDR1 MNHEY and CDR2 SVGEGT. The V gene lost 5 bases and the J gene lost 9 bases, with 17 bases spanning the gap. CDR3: CASSPTPPTRPQHF. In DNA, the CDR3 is TGTGCCAGCAGTCCAACCCCTCCCACGAGGCCCCAGCATTTT.

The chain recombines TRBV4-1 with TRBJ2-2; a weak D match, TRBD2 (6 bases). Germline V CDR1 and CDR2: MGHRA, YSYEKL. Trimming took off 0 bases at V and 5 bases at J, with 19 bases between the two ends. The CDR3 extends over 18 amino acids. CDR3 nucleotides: TGCGCCAGCAGCCAAGAGCCCCCGAGCCTAGCGAGGACCGGGGAGCTGTTTTTT. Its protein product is CASSQEPPSLARTGELFF.

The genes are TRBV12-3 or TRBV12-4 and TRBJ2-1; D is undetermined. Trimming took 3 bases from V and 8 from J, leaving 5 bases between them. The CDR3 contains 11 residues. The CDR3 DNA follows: TGTGCCAGCAGTTTTAAGTATGAGCAGTTCTTC. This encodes CASSFKYEQFF.

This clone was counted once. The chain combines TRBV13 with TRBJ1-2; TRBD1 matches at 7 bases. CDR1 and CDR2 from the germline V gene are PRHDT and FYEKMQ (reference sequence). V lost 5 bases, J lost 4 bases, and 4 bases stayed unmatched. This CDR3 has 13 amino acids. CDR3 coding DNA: TGTGCCAGCAGCGGTCGGACAGGCTATGGCTACACCTTC. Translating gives CASSGRTGYGYTF.

As DNA, the CDR3 is TGTGCCAGCAGCTTAGGGTCAGGTCTGAACACTGAAGCTTTCTTT. Its protein product is CASSLGSGLNTEAFF. The V gene is TRBV11-3, the J gene TRBJ1-1; D is unclear. V was cut by 1 base and J by 0 bases, with 9 bases left in between. This CDR3 spans 15 amino acids. CDR1 and CDR2 from the germline V gene are SGHNT and YENEEA.

CDR3 sequence (DNA): TGTGCCAGCTCACCGTCCCTGGGGGGCACCGCCAACGAGCAGTACTTC. It specifies CASSPSLGGTANEQYF. The rearrangement uses TRBV18 and TRBJ2-7; D may match TRBD1 or TRBD2 (6 bases each). V dropped 3 bases and J dropped 5 bases, with 20 bases sitting between them. CDR3 length: 16 amino acids. From germline, CDR1 is KGHSH and CDR2 LQKENI.

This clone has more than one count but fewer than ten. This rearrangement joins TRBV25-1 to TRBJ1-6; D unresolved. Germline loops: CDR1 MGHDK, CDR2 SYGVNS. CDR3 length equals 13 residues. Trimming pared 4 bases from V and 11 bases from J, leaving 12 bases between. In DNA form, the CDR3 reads TGTGCCAGCAGTGGACAAATCCAGACACCCCTCCACTTT. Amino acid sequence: CASSGQIQTPLHF.

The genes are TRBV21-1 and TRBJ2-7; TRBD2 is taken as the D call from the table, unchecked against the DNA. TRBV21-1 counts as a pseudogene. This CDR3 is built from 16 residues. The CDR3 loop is CASSRGLAGPCLEQYF. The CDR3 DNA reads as TGTGCCAGCAGCAGGGGACTAGCGGGGCCCTGCTTGGAGCAGTACTTC.

CDR3 bases: TGTGCCAGCAGCAATCAGCGGGAAGCGTACAATGAGCAGTTCTTC. Translated: CASSNQREAYNEQFF. The V and J genes are TRBV21-1 and TRBJ2-1; the table names TRBD2, a call not compared with the DNA. TRBV21-1 is listed as a pseudogene. The CDR3 is 15 amino acids.

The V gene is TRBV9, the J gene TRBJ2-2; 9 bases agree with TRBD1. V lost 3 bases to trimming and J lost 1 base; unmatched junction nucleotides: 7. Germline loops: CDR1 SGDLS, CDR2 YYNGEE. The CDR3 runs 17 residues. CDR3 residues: CASSATPGQGNTGELFF. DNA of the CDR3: TGTGCCAGCAGCGCAACGCCGGGACAGGGGAACACCGGGGAGCTGTTTTTT.

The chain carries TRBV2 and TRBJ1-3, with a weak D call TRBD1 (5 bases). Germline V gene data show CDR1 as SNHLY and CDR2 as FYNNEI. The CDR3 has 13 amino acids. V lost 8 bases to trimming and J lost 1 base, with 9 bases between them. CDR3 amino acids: CASWPGSGNTIYF. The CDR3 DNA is TGTGCCAGCTGGCCAGGGTCTGGAAACACCATATATTTT.

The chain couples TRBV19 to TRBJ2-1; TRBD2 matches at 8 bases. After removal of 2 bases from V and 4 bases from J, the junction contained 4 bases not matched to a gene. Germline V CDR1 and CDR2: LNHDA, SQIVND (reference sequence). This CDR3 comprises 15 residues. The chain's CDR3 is CASSITGGPYNEQFF. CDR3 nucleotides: TGTGCCAGTAGTATAACGGGGGGGCCGTACAATGAGCAGTTCTTC.

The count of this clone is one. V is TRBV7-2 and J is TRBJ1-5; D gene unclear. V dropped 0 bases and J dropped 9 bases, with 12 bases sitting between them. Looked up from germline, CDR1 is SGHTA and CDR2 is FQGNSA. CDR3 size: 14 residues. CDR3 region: CASSLALGTGPQHF. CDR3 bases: TGTGCCAGCAGCTTAGCGCTGGGAACGGGGCCCCAGCATTTT.